The T cell receptor beta chain described here comes from a study of cytomegalovirus exposure and HLA in healthy donors. Study-wide findings and caveats: Certain sequence variants were highly shared and formed a cluster, and this cluster was likely a sequencing artifact. In an earlier analysis, most TCR beta V segments were productive about 87% or about 30% of the time. The authors enumerated over 150 TCR beta chains as linked to cytomegalovirus. In a later analysis, most CMV-associated TCR beta chains appeared HLA-restricted.

V shed 1 base and J shed 0 bases, with 7 bases lying between them. CDR1 and CDR2 (germline): LNHDA, SQIVND (reference sequence). The CDR3 has 15 amino acids. Note on this clone: Its antigen is unidentified.

The PCR contained 60 Vbeta and 13 Jbeta primers. Clones were sequenced by immunoSEQ multiplex PCR, and TCRdb holds only the in-frame ones, with some missing. The data show about 180,000 clones, with about three quarters seen just once and approximately 1.4% held by the top ten. The genes are TRBV19 and TRBJ1-3, with unresolved D. The sequenced sample was PBMCs. This sequence was found in a man younger than 35 in good health and CMV-seronegative. CDR3 in DNA: TGTGCCAGTAGTATAGTTCAGTACTCTGGAAACACCATATATTTT. This sequence encodes CASSIVQYSGNTIYF.